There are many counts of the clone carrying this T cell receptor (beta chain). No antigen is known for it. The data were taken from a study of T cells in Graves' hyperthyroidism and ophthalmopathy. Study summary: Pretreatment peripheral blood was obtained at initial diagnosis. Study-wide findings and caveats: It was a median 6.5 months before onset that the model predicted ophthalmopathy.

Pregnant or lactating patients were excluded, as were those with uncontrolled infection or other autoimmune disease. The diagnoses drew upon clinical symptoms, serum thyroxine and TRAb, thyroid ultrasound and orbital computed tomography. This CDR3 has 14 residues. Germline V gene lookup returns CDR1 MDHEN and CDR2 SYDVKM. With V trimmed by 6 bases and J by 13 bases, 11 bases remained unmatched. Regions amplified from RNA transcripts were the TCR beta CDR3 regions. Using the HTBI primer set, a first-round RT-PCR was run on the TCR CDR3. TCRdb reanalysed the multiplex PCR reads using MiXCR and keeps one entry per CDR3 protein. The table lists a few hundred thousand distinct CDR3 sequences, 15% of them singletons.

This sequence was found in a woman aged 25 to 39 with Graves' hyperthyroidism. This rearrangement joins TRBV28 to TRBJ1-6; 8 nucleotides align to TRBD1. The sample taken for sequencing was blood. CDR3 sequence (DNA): TGTGCCAGCAGCCTGGACAGGGAGGCCGCCCCCCTCCACTTT. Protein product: CASSLDREAAPLHF. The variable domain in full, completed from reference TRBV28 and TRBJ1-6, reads DVKVTQSSRYLVKRTGEKVFLECVQDMDHENMFWYRQDPGLGLRLIYFSYDVKMKEKGDIPEGYSVSREKKERFSLILESASTNQTSMYLCASSLDREAAPLHFGNGTRLTVT.